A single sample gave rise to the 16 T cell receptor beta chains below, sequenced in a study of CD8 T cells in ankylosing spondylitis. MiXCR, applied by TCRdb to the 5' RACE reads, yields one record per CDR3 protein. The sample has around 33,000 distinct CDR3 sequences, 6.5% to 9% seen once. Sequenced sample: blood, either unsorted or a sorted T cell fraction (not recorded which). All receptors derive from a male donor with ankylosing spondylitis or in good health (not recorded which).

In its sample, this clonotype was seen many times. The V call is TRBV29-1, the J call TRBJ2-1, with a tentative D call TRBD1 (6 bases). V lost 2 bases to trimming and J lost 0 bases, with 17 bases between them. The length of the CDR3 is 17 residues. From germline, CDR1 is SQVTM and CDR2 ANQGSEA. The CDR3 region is CSVENTGNSGSYNEQFF. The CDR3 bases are TGCAGCGTTGAAAATACAGGGAATTCGGGCTCCTACAATGAGCAGTTCTTC.

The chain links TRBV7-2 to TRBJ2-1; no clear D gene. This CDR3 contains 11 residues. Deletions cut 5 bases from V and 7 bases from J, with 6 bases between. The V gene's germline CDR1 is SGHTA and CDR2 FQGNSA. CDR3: CASSNPNEQFF. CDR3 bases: TGTGCCAGCAGCAATCCAAATGAGCAGTTCTTC.

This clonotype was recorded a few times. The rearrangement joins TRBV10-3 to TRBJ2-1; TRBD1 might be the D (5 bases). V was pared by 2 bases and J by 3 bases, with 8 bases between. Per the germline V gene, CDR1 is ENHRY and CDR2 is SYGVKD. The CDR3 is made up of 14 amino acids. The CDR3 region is CAISEPTVYNEQFF. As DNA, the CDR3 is TGTGCCATCAGTGAGCCGACAGTCTACAATGAGCAGTTCTTC.

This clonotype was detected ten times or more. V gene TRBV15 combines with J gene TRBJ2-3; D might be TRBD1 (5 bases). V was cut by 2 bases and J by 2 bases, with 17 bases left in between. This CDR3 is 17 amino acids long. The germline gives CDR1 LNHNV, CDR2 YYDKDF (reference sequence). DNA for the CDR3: TGTGCCACCAGCAGATTCAGGGTCCCTTACTCCACAGATACGCAGTATTTT. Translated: CATSRFRVPYSTDTQYF.

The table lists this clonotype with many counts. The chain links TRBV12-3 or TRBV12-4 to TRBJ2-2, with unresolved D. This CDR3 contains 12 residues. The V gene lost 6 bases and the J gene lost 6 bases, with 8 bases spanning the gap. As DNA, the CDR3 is TGTGCCAGCAGCCTAAGCTCCGGGGAGCTGTTTTTT. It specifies CASSLSSGELFF.

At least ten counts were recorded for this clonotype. CDR3 in DNA: TGCGCCAGCAGCTTCGGTAGCGGGAGCTCCTACGAGCAGTACTTC. Amino acid sequence: CASSFGSGSSYEQYF. The chain employs TRBV5-1 and TRBJ2-7, with 9 bases aligning to TRBD2. Germline loops: CDR1 SGHRS, CDR2 YFSETQ. The CDR3 has 15 amino acids. Trimming removed 2 bases from V and 0 bases from J; junction bases left unmatched: 3. The variable domain in full, with the rest retrieved from reference TRBV5-1 and TRBJ2-7, is KAGVTQTPRYLIKTRGQQVTLSCSPISGHRSVSWYQQTPGQGLQFLFEYFSETQRNKGNFPGRFSGRQFSNSRSEMNVSTLELGDSALYLCASSFGSGSSYEQYFGPGTRLTVT.

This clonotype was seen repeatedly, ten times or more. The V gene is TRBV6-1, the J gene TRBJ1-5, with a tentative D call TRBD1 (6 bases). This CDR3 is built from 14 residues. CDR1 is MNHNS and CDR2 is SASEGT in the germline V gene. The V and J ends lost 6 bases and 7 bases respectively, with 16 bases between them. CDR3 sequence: CASSRTQGNQPQHF. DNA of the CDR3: TGTGCCAGCAGCCGTACTCAGGGGAACCAGCCCCAGCATTTT.

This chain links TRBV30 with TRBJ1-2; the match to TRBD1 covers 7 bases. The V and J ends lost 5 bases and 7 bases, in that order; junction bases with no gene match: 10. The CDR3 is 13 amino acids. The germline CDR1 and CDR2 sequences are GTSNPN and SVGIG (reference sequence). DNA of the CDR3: TGTGCCTGGGGGACCCAGGGGGTTCCTGGCTACACCTTC. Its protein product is CAWGTQGVPGYTF.

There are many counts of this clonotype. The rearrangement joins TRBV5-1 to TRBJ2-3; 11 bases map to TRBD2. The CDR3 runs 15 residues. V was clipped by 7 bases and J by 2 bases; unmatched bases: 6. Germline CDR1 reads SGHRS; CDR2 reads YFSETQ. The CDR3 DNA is TGCGCCAGCGCCGGACTAGCGGGCACCACAGATACGCAGTATTTT. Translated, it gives CASAGLAGTTDTQYF.

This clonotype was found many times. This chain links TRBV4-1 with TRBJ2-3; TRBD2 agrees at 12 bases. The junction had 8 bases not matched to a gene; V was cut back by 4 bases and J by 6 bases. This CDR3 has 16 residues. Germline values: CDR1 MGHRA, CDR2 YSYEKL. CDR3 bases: TGCGCCAGCAGCCGGGGACTAGCGGGCAACGTGGATACGCAGTATTTT. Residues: CASSRGLAGNVDTQYF.

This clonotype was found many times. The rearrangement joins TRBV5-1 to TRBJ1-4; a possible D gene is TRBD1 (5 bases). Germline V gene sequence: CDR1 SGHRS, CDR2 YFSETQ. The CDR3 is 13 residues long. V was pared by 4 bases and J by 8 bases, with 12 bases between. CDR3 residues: CASSTTGGEKLFF. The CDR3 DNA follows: TGCGCCAGCAGCACGACCGGGGGAGAAAAACTGTTTTTT.

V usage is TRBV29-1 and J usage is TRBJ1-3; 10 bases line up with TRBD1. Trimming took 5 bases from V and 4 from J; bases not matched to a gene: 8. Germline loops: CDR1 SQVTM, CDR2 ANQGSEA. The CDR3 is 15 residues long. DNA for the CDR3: TGCAGCGTTCTCCCGGGGACAGGGGACGGAAACACCATATATTTT. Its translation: CSVLPGTGDGNTIYF.

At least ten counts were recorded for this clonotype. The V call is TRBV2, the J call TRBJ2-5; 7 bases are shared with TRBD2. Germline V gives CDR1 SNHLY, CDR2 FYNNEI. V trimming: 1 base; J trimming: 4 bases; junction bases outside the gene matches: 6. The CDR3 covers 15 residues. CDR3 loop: CASSEGRELLETQYF. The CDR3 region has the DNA TGTGCCAGCAGTGAAGGGCGGGAGCTTTTAGAGACCCAGTACTTC.

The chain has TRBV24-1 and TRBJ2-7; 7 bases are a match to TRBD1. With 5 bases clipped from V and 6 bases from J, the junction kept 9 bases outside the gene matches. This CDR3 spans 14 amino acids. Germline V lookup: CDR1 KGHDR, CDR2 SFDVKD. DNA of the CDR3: TGTGCCACCAGTGCCGACAGGGTCTCGTCCGAGCAGTACTTC. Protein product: CATSADRVSSEQYF.

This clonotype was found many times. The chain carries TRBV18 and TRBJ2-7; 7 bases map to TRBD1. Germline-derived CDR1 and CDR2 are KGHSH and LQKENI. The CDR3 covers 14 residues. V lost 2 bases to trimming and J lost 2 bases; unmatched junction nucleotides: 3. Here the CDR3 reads CASSPVTGTYEQYF. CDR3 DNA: TGTGCCAGCTCACCAGTGACAGGGACCTACGAGCAGTACTTC.

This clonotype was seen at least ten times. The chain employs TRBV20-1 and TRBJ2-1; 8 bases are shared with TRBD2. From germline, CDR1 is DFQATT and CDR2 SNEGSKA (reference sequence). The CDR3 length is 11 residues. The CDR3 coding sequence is TGCGCCGGGACTAGGCTTAATGAGCAGTTCTTC. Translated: CAGTRLNEQFF.